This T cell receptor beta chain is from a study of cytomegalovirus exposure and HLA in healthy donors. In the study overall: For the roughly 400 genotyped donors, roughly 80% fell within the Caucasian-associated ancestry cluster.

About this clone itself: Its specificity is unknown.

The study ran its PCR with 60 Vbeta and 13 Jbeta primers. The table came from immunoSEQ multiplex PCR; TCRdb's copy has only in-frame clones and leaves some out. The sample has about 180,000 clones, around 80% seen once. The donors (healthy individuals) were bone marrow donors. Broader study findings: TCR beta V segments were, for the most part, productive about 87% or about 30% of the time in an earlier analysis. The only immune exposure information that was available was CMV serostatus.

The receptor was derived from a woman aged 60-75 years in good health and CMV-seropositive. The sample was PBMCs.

CDR3 loop: CASSRTQGMNTEAFF. For the CDR3, the DNA is TGTGCCAGCAGCCGAACTCAGGGGATGAACACTGAAGCTTTCTTT. The chain has TRBV11-1 and TRBJ1-1, with D maybe TRBD1 (6 bases). The CDR3 spans 15 residues. V shed 5 bases and J shed 0 bases, with 13 bases lying between them. Germline CDR1 is SGHAT and CDR2 is FQDESV (reference sequence).